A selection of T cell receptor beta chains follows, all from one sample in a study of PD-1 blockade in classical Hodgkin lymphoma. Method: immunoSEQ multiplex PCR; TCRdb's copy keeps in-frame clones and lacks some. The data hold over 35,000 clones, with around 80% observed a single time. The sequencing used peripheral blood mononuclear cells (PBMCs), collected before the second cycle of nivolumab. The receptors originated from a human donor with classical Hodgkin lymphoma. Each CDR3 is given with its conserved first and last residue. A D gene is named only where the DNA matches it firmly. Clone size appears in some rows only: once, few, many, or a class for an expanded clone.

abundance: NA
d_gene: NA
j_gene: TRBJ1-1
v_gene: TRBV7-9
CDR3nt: TGTGCCAGCAGTTCAGGGGATCGAACTGAAGCTTTCTTT
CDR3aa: CASSSGDRTEAFF

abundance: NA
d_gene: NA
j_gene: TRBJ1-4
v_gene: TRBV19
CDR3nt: TGTGCCAGTAGCCTAACCGGGACAACTAATGAAAAACTGTTTTTT
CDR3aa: CASSLTGTTNEKLFF

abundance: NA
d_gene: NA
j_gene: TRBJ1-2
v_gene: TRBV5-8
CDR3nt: TGTGCCAGCAGCTTGGGGGGACGTTGGTATGGCTACACCTTC
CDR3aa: CASSLGGRWYGYTF

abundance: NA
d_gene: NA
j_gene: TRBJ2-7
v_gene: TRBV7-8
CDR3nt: TGTGCCAGCAGCTTACAGCGTCCCGAGCAGTACTTC
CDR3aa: CASSLQRPEQYF

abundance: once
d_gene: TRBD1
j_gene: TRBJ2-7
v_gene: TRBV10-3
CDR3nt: TGTGCCACAGGCCCCGGACAGGGCGGCGAGCAGTACTTC
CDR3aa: CATGPGQGGEQYF

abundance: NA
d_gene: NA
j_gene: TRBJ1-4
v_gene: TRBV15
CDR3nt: TGTGCCACCAGCAGAGGGAACCCTTGGAAGGAAAAACTGTTTTTT
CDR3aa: CATSRGNPWKEKLFF

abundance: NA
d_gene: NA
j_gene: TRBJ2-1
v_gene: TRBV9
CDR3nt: TGTGCCAGCAGCGTAGGACTTTCAACTTACAATGAGCAGTTCTTC
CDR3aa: CASSVGLSTYNEQFF

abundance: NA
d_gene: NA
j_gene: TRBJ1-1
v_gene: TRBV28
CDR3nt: TGTGCCAGCAGGGAGCCTTATGAAGGGACTGAAGCTTTCTTT
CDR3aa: CASREPYEGTEAFF

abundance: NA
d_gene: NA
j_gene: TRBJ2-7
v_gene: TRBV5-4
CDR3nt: TGTGCCAGCAGCTTGCTACAGGGCGGGGAGCAGTACTTC
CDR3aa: CASSLLQGGEQYF

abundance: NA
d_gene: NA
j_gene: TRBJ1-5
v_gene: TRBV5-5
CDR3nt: TGTGCCAGCAGCTTGGATCCTCAAGGACCCCAGCATTTT
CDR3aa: CASSLDPQGPQHF

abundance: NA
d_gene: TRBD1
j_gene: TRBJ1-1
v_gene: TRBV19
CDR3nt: TGTGCCAGTAGTTTTCCGGGACAGGGGCGGAACACTGAAGCTTTCTTT
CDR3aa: CASSFPGQGRNTEAFF

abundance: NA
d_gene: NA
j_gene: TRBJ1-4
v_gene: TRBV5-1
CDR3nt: TGCGCCAGCACAACGTCAGGGGCAACTAATGAAAAACTGTTTTTT
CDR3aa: CASTTSGATNEKLFF

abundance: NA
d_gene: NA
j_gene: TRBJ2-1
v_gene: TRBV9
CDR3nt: TGTGCCAGCAGCGTCCAGAACGGTTACAATGAGCAGTTCTTC
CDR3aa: CASSVQNGYNEQFF